The clone carrying this T cell receptor beta chain was picked up a small number of times. The antigen is undetermined. Produced via immunoSEQ multiplex PCR; TCRdb's table is partial and in-frame only. The sample lists approximately 180,000 clones, 80% to 90% occurring once. Trimming took off 2 bases at V and 5 bases at J, with 15 bases between the two ends. Germline V gene lookup returns CDR1 LNHNV and CDR2 YYDKDF (reference sequence). The CDR3 totals 15 residues. This record comes from a study of T cell responses to AZD1222 COVID-19 vaccine. Study observations and caveats: Nearly half of unique spike-specific TCRs reportedly avoided B.1.351 and B.1.1.7 mutated regions.

This chain uses TRBV15 with TRBJ1-1, with D possibly matching TRBD1 (6 bases). The source of this sequence is an adult in good health. Sequencing used peripheral blood, obtained on day 0 of AZD1222 vaccination. This CDR3 is CATSRHSQGRTEAFF. In nucleotides, the CDR3 is TGTGCCACCAGCAGACATTCTCAGGGGCGAACTGAAGCTTTCTTT.